Sequencing of this T cell receptor (beta chain) was carried out in a study of shared clonotypes between healthy human individuals. Background on the study: A couple of women and a few men aged 18 to 49 made up the donors. Study conclusions and caveats: Naive subsets generally had larger estimated richness than memory subsets. The study found lower generation probabilities in non-shared clonotypes than in those shared by all four donors.

Turning to this clone: The antigen is not known.

V lost 0 bases and J lost 6, with 12 bases in between. The germline CDR1 and CDR2 sequences are SGDLS and YYNGEE. The CDR3 spans 15 residues. Profiling relied on immunoSEQ multiplex PCR, and the TCRdb table lists in-frame clones only, not all of them. The data hold roughly 520,000 clones, with approximately 95% observed a single time. V gene TRBV9 combines with J gene TRBJ1-4, with a tentative D call TRBD1 (6 bases). Sample: naive CD4+ T cells sorted from blood. Subset meaning: CD45RA+ positively selected. This receptor was taken from a woman in her thirties in good health. The CDR3 bases are TGTGCCAGCAGCGTAGAGTACAGGGAAGATGAAAAACTGTTTTTT. It encodes CASSVEYREDEKLFF.